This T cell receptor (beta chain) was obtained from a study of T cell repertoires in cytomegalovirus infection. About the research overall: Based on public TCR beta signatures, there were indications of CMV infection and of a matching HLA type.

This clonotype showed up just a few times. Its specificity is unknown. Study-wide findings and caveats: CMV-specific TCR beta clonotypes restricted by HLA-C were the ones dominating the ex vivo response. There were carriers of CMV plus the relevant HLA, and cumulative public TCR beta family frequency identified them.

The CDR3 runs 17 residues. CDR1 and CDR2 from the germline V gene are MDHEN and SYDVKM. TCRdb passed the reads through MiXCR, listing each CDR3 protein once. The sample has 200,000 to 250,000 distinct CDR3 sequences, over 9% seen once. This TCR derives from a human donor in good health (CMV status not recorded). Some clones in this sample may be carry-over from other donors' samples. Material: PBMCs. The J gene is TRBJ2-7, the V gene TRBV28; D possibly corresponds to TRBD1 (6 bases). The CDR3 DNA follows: TGTGGCGTTGGGGGCAGGGTGCCCTTTGGGGTCAGTTACGAGCAGTACTTC. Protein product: CGVGGRVPFGVSYEQYF.